A single sample is the source of the 8 T cell receptor beta chains below, sequenced in a study of shared clonotypes between healthy human individuals. Naivety among CD8 cells was defined by CD45RO negativity and positive CCR7 selection, thereby excluding terminally differentiated effector memory CD45RA+ cells. Libraries were prepared by immunoSEQ multiplex PCR; TCRdb keeps only in-frame clonotypes and omits some of them. The sample has hundreds of thousands of clones; about 95% are singletons. The material sequenced was naive CD8+ T cells sorted from blood. Every receptor here comes from a woman younger than 45 in good health.

This chain joins TRBV4-2 and TRBJ2-1; 7 bases fit TRBD2. The V gene end was trimmed by 0 bases and the J gene end by 12 bases; junction bases not matched to a gene: 14. Germline lookup yields CDR1 LGHNA and CDR2 YNFKEQ. The CDR3 is 16 amino acids. The CDR3 bases are TGTGCCAGCAGCCAAGAAGCAGGACTAGTTGACGTCGGGCAGTTCTTC. Translated, it gives CASSQEAGLVDVGQFF.

This clone has only a few counts. This chain connects TRBV11-2 to TRBJ2-7, with D uncertain. CDR3 length equals 14 residues. The germline V gene has CDR1 SGHAT and CDR2 FQNNGV. Trimming shortened V by 1 base and J by 4 bases, and 11 bases separated the two germline ends. The CDR3 DNA reads TGTGCCAGCAGCTTAGGGGTGGGATATTACGAGCAGTACTTC. Encoded protein: CASSLGVGYYEQYF.

This clone was recorded only once. The chain is built from TRBV19 and TRBJ2-7; D is undetermined. CDR3 size: 13 residues. Per the germline V gene, CDR1 is LNHDA and CDR2 is SQIVND (reference sequence). Between the trimmed V and J ends, which lost 5 bases and 3 bases, there was a span of 11 bases. CDR3 DNA sequence: TGTGCCAGTAGTTCAGGCACCCTCTACGAGCAGTACTTC. It specifies CASSSGTLYEQYF.

The chain couples TRBV10-1 to TRBJ2-5; TRBD1 matches at 10 bases. The DNA end lines up better with TRBJ2-7; the J call may be wrong. Germline-derived CDR1 and CDR2 are WNHNN and SYGVQD (reference sequence). The CDR3 runs 14 residues. The CDR3 DNA is TGCGCCAGCAGTGAGTCGACAGGGGGCCCCGAGCAGTACTTC. It yields the protein CASSESTGGPEQYF.

V usage is TRBV7-9 and J usage is TRBJ2-1, with 10 bases fitting TRBD2. The CDR3 consists of 17 residues. Germline trimming cut 4 bases from V and 6 bases from J; bases unmatched to any gene: 12. The V gene's germline CDR1 is SEHNR and CDR2 FQNEAQ (reference sequence). In DNA form, the CDR3 reads TGTGCCAGCAGCTCTAGCCGGGTACTAGCGGGGCTCAATGAGCAGTTCTTC. Its translation: CASSSSRVLAGLNEQFF.

The chain's CDR3 is CASTDRLNTGELFF. The CDR3 DNA reads as TGTGCCAGTACAGACAGACTAAACACCGGGGAGCTGTTTTTT. This chain uses TRBV19 with TRBJ2-2; D may be TRBD1 or TRBD2 (5 bases each). The CDR3 contains 14 residues. Germline-derived CDR1 and CDR2 are LNHDA and SQIVND (reference sequence). Trimming took off 7 bases at V and 2 bases at J, with 11 bases between the two ends.

A single count supports this clone. The rearrangement joins TRBV2 to TRBJ2-1; 8 bases align to TRBD2. V shed 4 bases, J shed 5 bases, and the junction held 4 bases outside the gene matches. The germline CDR1 and CDR2 sequences are SNHLY and FYNNEI. The CDR3 runs to 14 residues. CDR3 loop: CASSVGGRNNEQFF. CDR3 sequence (DNA): TGTGCCAGCAGTGTCGGCGGGAGGAACAATGAGCAGTTCTTC.

The rearrangement joins TRBV29-1 to TRBJ2-7; D gene unclear. V lost 4 bases to trimming and J lost 6 bases, with 22 bases between them. Germline V CDR1 and CDR2: SQVTM, ANQGSEA. The CDR3 spans 15 residues. The CDR3, as DNA: TGCAGCGTTGTGGGGATCCTCCCTTCCACTGGCGAGCAGTACTTC. It codes for CSVVGILPSTGEQYF.